A selection of T cell receptor beta chains follows, all from one sample in a study of shared clonotypes between healthy human individuals. Libraries were prepared by immunoSEQ multiplex PCR; TCRdb keeps only in-frame clonotypes and omits some of them. This table holds approximately 2,000,000 clones, 93% found once. Sequenced material: naive CD8+ T cells from PBMCs. These receptors all come from a man younger than 30 in good health. Some clones in this sample may be carry-over from other donors' samples. The CDR3 runs from the conserved cysteine through the conserved F or W. A D gene is named only where the DNA matches it firmly. The size field is filled for only some rows; it gives once, few, many or a size class.

d_call,v_call,clone_size,j_call,cdr3_aa,cdr3_nt
TRBD1,TRBV28,-,TRBJ1-2,CASSPLRDSTISYTF,TGTGCCAGCAGTCCATTACGGGACAGCACCATTAGCTACACCTTC
-,TRBV9,-,TRBJ2-7,CASSFADGPYEQYF,TGTGCCAGCAGCTTCGCGGACGGACCCTACGAGCAGTACTTC
-,TRBV10-3,-,TRBJ1-2,CAISESPEHYGYTF,TGTGCCATCAGTGAGTCCCCAGAACACTATGGCTACACCTTC
-,TRBV27,once,TRBJ2-1,CASRVRGSYNEQFF,TGTGCCAGCAGGGTGAGGGGTTCTTACAATGAGCAGTTCTTC
-,TRBV15,-,TRBJ2-5,CATRETGVETQYF,TGTGCCACTAGAGAGACGGGGGTCGAGACCCAGTACTTC
TRBD2,TRBV4-3,-,TRBJ2-7,CASSAGSGTHEQYF,TGCGCCAGCAGCGCGGGTAGCGGGACCCACGAGCAGTACTTC
-,TRBV29-1,-,TRBJ2-7,CSVEGQFKHEQYF,TGCAGCGTTGAAGGGCAGTTCAAACACGAGCAGTACTTC
-,TRBV19,-,TRBJ1-2,CASSILDNRYTF,TGTGCCAGTAGTATATTGGACAATCGCTACACCTTC
-,TRBV2,-,TRBJ2-3,CASTRTASALDTQYF,TGTGCCAGCACCCGAACGGCTAGCGCGCTGGATACGCAGTATTTT
-,TRBV9,once,TRBJ2-7,CASSPLTGTYEQYF,TGTGCCAGCAGCCCCTTGACAGGAACCTACGAGCAGTACTTC
TRBD1,TRBV5-6,-,TRBJ2-1,CASSQQGVNEQFF,TGTGCCAGCAGCCAACAGGGGGTTAATGAGCAGTTCTTC
-,TRBV28,-,TRBJ1-5,CASSLHSNQPQHF,TGTGCCAGCAGTTTGCATAGCAATCAGCCCCAGCATTTT
-,TRBV5-6,-,TRBJ2-7,CASSLAIPYEQYF,TGTGCCAGCAGCTTGGCCATCCCCTACGAGCAGTACTTC
-,TRBV28,-,TRBJ2-1,CAILGNEQFF,TGTGCCATCCTTGGGAATGAGCAGTTCTTC
-,TRBV6-9,-,TRBJ1-5,CASSGTGERGPQHF,TGTGCCAGCTCGGGGACGGGGGAAAGGGGGCCCCAGCATTTT
-,TRBV10-1,-,TRBJ2-3,CASSERAGDGTDTQYF,TGCGCCAGCAGTGAGAGGGCAGGGGACGGGACAGATACGCAGTATTTT
-,TRBV7-8,-,TRBJ2-1,CASSLAPGTRDEQFF,TGTGCCAGCAGCTTAGCGCCGGGTACAAGGGATGAGCAGTTCTTC
-,TRBV9,once,TRBJ2-3,CASSAFPARGTDTQYF,TGTGCCAGCAGCGCCTTCCCTGCCCGGGGCACAGATACGCAGTATTTT
-,TRBV11-2,-,TRBJ2-1,CASSGVNEQFF,TGTGCCAGCAGCGGGGTAAATGAGCAGTTCTTC
-,TRBV27,-,TRBJ1-2,CASSLSGQGLHYGYTF,TGTGCCAGCAGTTTATCTGGCCAGGGGCTACACTATGGCTACACCTTC
TRBD2,TRBV7-9,-,TRBJ2-4,CASSPTSGTTYTKNIQYF,TGTGCCAGCAGCCCGACTAGCGGGACCACGTACACCAAAAACATTCAGTACTTC
-,TRBV30,once,TRBJ2-1,CAWSADPGGNEQFF,TGTGCCTGGAGTGCGGATCCTGGCGGGAATGAGCAGTTCTTC
TRBD1,TRBV5-5,-,TRBJ1-1,CASSRGTDNTEAFF,TGTGCCAGCAGCCGGGGGACAGATAACACTGAAGCTTTCTTT
TRBD1,TRBV4-1,-,TRBJ1-1,CASSQKGQANTEAFF,TGCGCCAGCAGCCAAAAGGGACAGGCTAACACTGAAGCTTTCTTT
-,TRBV7-8,-,TRBJ2-7,CASSVGQSYEQYF,TGTGCCAGCAGCGTAGGACAGAGCTACGAGCAGTACTTC
TRBD2,TRBV4-2,-,TRBJ2-3,CASSSSSGRYTDTQYF,TGTGCCAGCAGCTCTTCTAGCGGGAGGTACACAGATACGCAGTATTTT
-,TRBV4-1,-,TRBJ2-7,CASSQEARTYEQYF,TGCGCCAGCAGCCAAGAGGCCCGCACCTACGAGCAGTACTTC
TRBD2,TRBV5-1,-,TRBJ2-1,CASSPGTGTSFHEQFF,TGCGCCAGCAGCCCAGGGACCGGGACTAGTTTTCATGAGCAGTTCTTC
TRBD2,TRBV7-2,-,TRBJ2-1,CASSSGLAPYNEQFF,TGTGCCAGCAGTTCGGGACTAGCCCCTTACAATGAGCAGTTCTTC
-,TRBV9,once,TRBJ1-5,CASSVDDQPQHF,TGTGCCAGCAGCGTAGACGATCAGCCCCAGCATTTT
-,TRBV21-1,once,TRBJ2-7,CASSKVGRESSYEQYF,TGTGCCAGCAGCAAAGTTGGGCGGGAAAGCTCCTACGAGCAGTACTTC
-,TRBV30,-,TRBJ1-1,CAWSVSMNTEAFF,TGTGCCTGGAGTGTAAGCATGAACACTGAAGCTTTCTTT
TRBD2,TRBV9,-,TRBJ2-5,CASSVGLAGFGETQYF,TGTGCCAGCAGCGTGGGACTAGCGGGATTCGGTGAGACCCAGTACTTC
TRBD1,TRBV7-7,-,TRBJ2-7,CASSLGQGVYEQYF,TGTGCCAGCAGCTTAGGACAGGGGGTGTACGAGCAGTACTTC
-,TRBV7-9,-,TRBJ2-5,CASGITSRAETQYF,TGTGCCAGCGGCATAACCTCCCGAGCGGAGACCCAGTACTTC
-,TRBV11-3,-,TRBJ2-7,CASSPGPSSGKQYF,TGTGCCAGCAGCCCGGGACCTTCCTCGGGCAAGCAGTACTTC
-,TRBV29-1,-,TRBJ2-7,CSVGDGLYEQYF,TGCAGCGTTGGGGACGGTCTATACGAGCAGTACTTC
-,TRBV7-9,few,TRBJ1-4,CASSVSSLELFF,TGTGCCAGCAGCGTCTCATCCTTGGAACTGTTTTTT
-,TRBV5-8,-,TRBJ1-1,CASSLEGRITEAFF,TGTGCCAGCAGCTTGGAGGGTAGGATAACTGAAGCTTTCTTT
-,TRBV7-2,-,TRBJ2-1,CASSLSSSWNEQFF,TGTGCCAGCAGCTTAAGTAGCTCGTGGAATGAGCAGTTCTTC
TRBD1,TRBV28,-,TRBJ2-7,CASSREWDRPYEQYF,TGTGCCAGCAGTCGAGAATGGGACAGACCCTACGAGCAGTACTTC
-,TRBV27,-,TRBJ2-7,CASSTGTLYEQYF,TGTGCCAGCAGTACCGGGACTCTCTACGAGCAGTACTTC
-,TRBV28,once,TRBJ2-3,CASMSPLLESTDTQYF,TGTGCCAGCATGTCCCCTCTCTTAGAAAGCACAGATACGCAGTATTTT
TRBD2,TRBV2,-,TRBJ2-7,CASSDRGAGGKHEQYF,TGTGCCAGCAGTGACCGGGGAGCGGGAGGGAAGCACGAGCAGTACTTC
TRBD1,TRBV7-6,-,TRBJ2-7,CASSLWDSSYEQYF,TGTGCCAGCAGCCTGTGGGACAGCTCCTACGAGCAGTACTTC
TRBD2,TRBV27,-,TRBJ2-2,CASSLGSGTNTGELFF,TGTGCCAGCAGTTTGGGTAGCGGGACGAACACCGGGGAGCTGTTTTTT
TRBD1,TRBV4-1,-,TRBJ2-1,CASSQPERTGGVNEQFF,TGCGCCAGCAGCCAACCGGAAAGGACAGGTGGAGTCAATGAGCAGTTCTTC
TRBD1,TRBV28,-,TRBJ2-1,CASSLTGVNEQFF,TGTGCCAGCAGTCTGACAGGGGTCAATGAGCAGTTCTTC